This is a list of T cell receptor beta chains from one sample in a study of cytomegalovirus exposure and HLA in healthy donors. Only in-frame clones appear in the TCRdb table, and some are missing; sequencing was by immunoSEQ multiplex PCR. The sample carries some 170,000 clones, approximately 80% recorded once. The source material was PBMCs. The receptor set was obtained from a man aged 30-40 years in good health and CMV-seronegative. Both conserved end residues are part of each CDR3. Fields, in order: clone size, D gene, J gene, V gene, CDR3 protein, CDR3 DNA. The D gene is left open where the match is weak. Rows may omit the clone size; those that give it use once, few, many or a size class.

>.|TRBD2|TRBJ2-3|TRBV28
CASSSPGGADTQYF
TGTGCCAGCAGTTCCCCTGGGGGGGCAGATACGCAGTATTTT
>.|.|TRBJ1-6|TRBV10-3
CAISQQDNSPLHF
TGTGCCATCTCCCAGCAGGATAATTCACCCCTCCACTTT
>.|.|TRBJ2-7|TRBV7-2
CASSFYSREQYF
TGTGCCAGCAGCTTCTATAGCCGGGAGCAGTACTTC
>.|TRBD1|TRBJ1-2|TRBV12-5
CASGLDRQGSYGYTF
TGTGCTAGTGGTTTGGATAGACAGGGCTCCTATGGCTACACCTTC
>.|.|TRBJ1-5|TRBV11-2
CASSLERLGQPQHF
TGTGCCAGCAGCTTAGAACGCCTAGGCCAGCCCCAGCATTTT
>.|.|TRBJ2-3|TRBV6-5
CASSPLGISTDTQYF
TGTGCCAGCAGTCCCCTCGGGATTTCCACAGATACGCAGTATTTT
>.|.|TRBJ2-3|TRBV5-8
CASSLARDTQYF
TGTGCCAGCAGCTTGGCGAGAGATACGCAGTATTTT
>.|.|TRBJ2-7|TRBV7-8
CASSLNREFSYEQYF
TGTGCCAGCAGCTTAAACCGGGAGTTCTCCTACGAGCAGTACTTC
>.|.|TRBJ2-5|TRBV7-3
CAMAPLGETQYF
TGTGCCATGGCCCCCCTAGGAGAGACCCAGTACTTC
>.|TRBD1|TRBJ1-2|TRBV5-4
CASSLTGTGGYTF
TGTGCCAGCAGCCTTACAGGGACAGGAGGCTACACCTTC
>few|.|TRBJ2-6|TRBV11-3
CASSLNVGVGANVLTF
TGTGCCAGCAGCTTAAATGTAGGGGTCGGGGCCAACGTCCTGACTTTC
>.|.|TRBJ1-5|TRBV4-1
CASSQPDRFKQPQHF
TGCGCCAGCAGCCAACCGGACAGATTTAAGCAGCCCCAGCATTTT
>few|TRBD1|TRBJ1-2|TRBV7-9
CASSPWDRGLNGYTF
TGTGCCAGCAGCCCCTGGGACAGGGGGCTTAATGGCTACACCTTC
>.|.|TRBJ1-5|TRBV6-5
CASSYVAGNQPQHF
TGTGCCAGCAGTTACGTCGCAGGCAATCAGCCCCAGCATTTT
>.|TRBD1|TRBJ1-1|TRBV27
CASSLSTPGQGRLVSGTEAFF
TGTGCCAGCAGTTTATCCACTCCGGGACAGGGAAGATTGGTCTCAGGGACTGAAGCTTTCTTT
>.|TRBD1|TRBJ2-1|TRBV9
CASSVQGDNEQFF
TGTGCCAGCAGCGTACAGGGGGACAATGAGCAGTTCTTC